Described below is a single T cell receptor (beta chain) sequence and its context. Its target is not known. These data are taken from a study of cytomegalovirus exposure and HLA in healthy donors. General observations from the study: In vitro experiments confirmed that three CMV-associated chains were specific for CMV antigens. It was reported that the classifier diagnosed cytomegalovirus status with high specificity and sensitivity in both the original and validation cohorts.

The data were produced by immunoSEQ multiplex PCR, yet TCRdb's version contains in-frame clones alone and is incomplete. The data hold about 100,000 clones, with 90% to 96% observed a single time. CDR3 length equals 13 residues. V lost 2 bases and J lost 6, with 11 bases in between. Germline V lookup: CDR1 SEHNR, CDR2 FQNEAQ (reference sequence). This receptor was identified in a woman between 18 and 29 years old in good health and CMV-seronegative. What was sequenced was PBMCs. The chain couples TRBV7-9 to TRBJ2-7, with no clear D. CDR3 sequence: CASSLPLPGEQYF. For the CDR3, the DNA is TGTGCCAGCAGCTTACCCCTTCCGGGCGAGCAGTACTTC.